These 25 T cell receptor beta chains were sequenced from one sample in a study of Ad26.COV2.S vaccination and SARS-CoV-2 variants. As for treatment: around 19 received Ad26.COV2.S at low or high dose, single or two shots; 5 received placebo; per-sample allocation not given. Samples were taken on day 63 after the first vaccine or placebo injection. Sequencing was performed with immunoSEQ multiplex PCR; in TCRdb, only in-frame clones are kept and a portion is missing. The sample yields roughly 400,000 clones, roughly 90% seen once. Source: peripheral blood, taken in a trial of Ad26.COV2.S vaccine versus placebo. The receptor source for this set is a person between 18 and 60 years old who received the Ad26.COV2.S COVID-19 vaccine or a placebo.

This chain connects TRBV29-1 to TRBJ1-2, with 7 bases aligning to TRBD1. The junction had 8 bases not matched to a gene; V was cut back by 1 base and J by 3 bases. The CDR3 runs to 15 residues. Per germline, CDR1 SQVTM and CDR2 ANQGSEA. CDR3 coding DNA: TGCAGCGTTGAAGTTCGACCTGGGACAGACTATGGCTACACCTTC. This codes for CSVEVRPGTDYGYTF.

The chain joins TRBV4-3 to TRBJ2-7; 7 nucleotides align to TRBD2. The V gene's germline CDR1 is LGHNA and CDR2 YSLEER. Trimming at V came to 0 bases and at J to 6 bases, leaving 5 bases not matched to a gene. The CDR3 consists of 14 residues. The CDR3 bases are TGCGCCAGCAGCCAAGATGGGGGGGGTCCCGAGCAGTACTTC. As protein: CASSQDGGGPEQYF.

V usage is TRBV5-5 and J usage is TRBJ1-6, with 9 bases aligning to TRBD1. Germline V CDR1 and CDR2: SGHKS, YYEKEE (reference sequence). This CDR3 has 19 amino acids. The V segment lost 4 bases and the J segment 0 bases; nucleotides outside the gene matches: 11. The CDR3 nucleotides are TGTGCCAGCAGCCCGGACAGGGGTCGGGGTTTCTCCTATAATTCACCCCTCCACTTT. Amino acid sequence: CASSPDRGRGFSYNSPLHF.

This clone was counted once. This chain links TRBV7-2 with TRBJ2-7; 10 positions match TRBD1. The germline V gene has CDR1 SGHTA and CDR2 FQGNSA. V gave up 6 bases and J gave up 2 bases; unmatched junction bases: 7. The CDR3 has 15 amino acids. CDR3 protein: CASRTRTGGPYEQYF. The CDR3 nucleotides read TGTGCCAGCAGGACGAGGACAGGGGGACCCTACGAGCAGTACTTC.

In this sample, this clone turned up once. This chain uses TRBV2 with TRBJ1-2; weak D call: TRBD1 (6 bases). CDR1 and CDR2 (germline): SNHLY, FYNNEI. The CDR3 runs 14 residues. V lost 6 bases and J 4 bases, leaving 15 bases between the germline ends. CDR3 loop: CASSLNTGIYGYTF. As DNA, the CDR3 is TGTGCCAGCAGCCTTAACACAGGGATCTATGGCTACACCTTC.

V and J are TRBV18 and TRBJ2-7, with no clear D. This CDR3 is 11 amino acids long. V was cut by 4 bases and J by 0 bases, with 1 base left in between. The germline V gene encodes CDR1 KGHSH and CDR2 LQKENI. The CDR3 region has the DNA TGTGCCAGCTCACTCTCCTACGAGCAGTACTTC. Protein sequence: CASSLSYEQYF.

This chain uses TRBV28 with TRBJ1-1; the D is unclear. Trimming took 5 bases from V and 4 from J, leaving 8 bases between them. The CDR3 consists of 12 residues. Germline V lookup: CDR1 MDHEN, CDR2 SYDVKM. The CDR3 region is CASSLDTTEAFF. The CDR3 DNA reads TGTGCCAGCAGTCTAGATACCACTGAAGCTTTCTTT. Drawing the rest from reference TRBV28 and TRBJ1-1, the complete variable domain is DVKVTQSSRYLVKRTGEKVFLECVQDMDHENMFWYRQDPGLGLRLIYFSYDVKMKEKGDIPEGYSVSREKKERFSLILESASTNQTSMYLCASSLDTTEAFFGQGTRLTVV.

The chain links TRBV9 to TRBJ2-7; no clear D gene. The CDR3 is 14 residues long. CDR1 is SGDLS and CDR2 is YYNGEE in the germline V gene. V lost 2 bases and J lost 4, with 13 bases in between. CDR3 nucleotide sequence: TGTGCCAGCAGCGTGGGTGGTGAAGGATACGAGCAGTACTTC. It yields the protein CASSVGGEGYEQYF.

The CDR3 loop is CASSYTAMNTEAFF. The CDR3, as DNA: TGCGCCAGCAGCTATACAGCCATGAACACTGAAGCTTTCTTT. The chain uses TRBV5-1 and TRBJ1-1; D gene unclear. The CDR3 has 14 residues. Germline lookup yields CDR1 SGHRS and CDR2 YFSETQ. Trimming pared 3 bases from V and 0 bases from J, leaving 9 bases between.

The chain is built from TRBV19 and TRBJ1-2, with 8 bases that match TRBD1. The junction had 1 base not matched to a gene; V was cut back by 2 bases and J by 2 bases. Germline lookup yields CDR1 LNHDA and CDR2 SQIVND (reference sequence). This CDR3 comprises 14 residues. Here the CDR3 DNA reads TGTGCCAGTAGTATATGGGACAGGAACTATGGCTACACCTTC. Translated, it gives CASSIWDRNYGYTF.

DNA for the CDR3: TGTGCCTGGAGAGAATACTTGAACACTGAAGCTTTCTTT. This encodes CAWREYLNTEAFF. This chain uses TRBV30 with TRBJ1-1; D remains ambiguous. Germline V gene lookup returns CDR1 GTSNPN and CDR2 SVGIG (reference sequence). The CDR3 is 13 residues long. V shed 3 bases and J shed 0 bases, with 8 bases lying between them.

The gene calls are TRBV5-4 and TRBJ2-7; D remains ambiguous. The CDR3 has 15 residues. V was cut by 4 bases and J by 2 bases, with 16 bases left in between. Germline values: CDR1 SGHNT, CDR2 YYREEE (reference sequence). Here the CDR3 reads CASSLRSRGTYEQYF. CDR3 in DNA: TGTGCCAGCAGCCTACGGTCCCGAGGAACCTACGAGCAGTACTTC.

The rearrangement links TRBV9 to TRBJ2-5; D possibly corresponds to TRBD2 (5 bases). Per the germline V gene, CDR1 is SGDLS and CDR2 is YYNGEE. V shed 1 base and J shed 6 bases, with 7 bases lying between them. CDR3 size: 12 residues. The CDR3 bases are TGTGCCAGCAGCGTACGGGGTAAGACCCAGTACTTC. This translates into CASSVRGKTQYF.

The chain employs TRBV6-5 and TRBJ2-7, with D maybe TRBD1 (6 bases). The CDR3 loop spans 16 amino acids. Germline lookup yields CDR1 MNHEY and CDR2 SVGAGI. V dropped 0 bases and J dropped 0 bases, with 12 bases sitting between them. The CDR3 region is CASSYSGAPLSYEQYF. The CDR3 bases are TGTGCCAGCAGTTACTCGGGGGCGCCCCTCTCCTACGAGCAGTACTTC.

The chain links TRBV12-3 or TRBV12-4 to TRBJ1-2; D call uncertain. CDR3 length: 13 residues. The V gene lost 6 bases and the J gene lost 4 bases, with 12 bases spanning the gap. CDR3 loop: CASSPLKSYGYTF. The DNA for the CDR3 is TGTGCCAGCAGCCCCCTAAAGAGCTATGGCTACACCTTC.

This chain connects TRBV10-1 to TRBJ2-1, with a tentative D call TRBD1 (5 bases). Germline V CDR1 and CDR2: WNHNN, SYGVQD (reference sequence). Between the trimmed V and J ends, which lost 7 bases and 13 bases, there was a span of 11 bases. CDR3 length: 10 amino acids. Written as DNA, the CDR3 is TGCGCCAGCACCAGGGTAAGACAGTTCTTC. Translation gives CASTRVRQFF.

V usage is TRBV9 and J usage is TRBJ1-2; no clear D. V lost 4 bases to trimming and J lost 6 bases, with 10 bases between them. The CDR3 loop spans 12 amino acids. CDR1 SGDLS and CDR2 YYNGEE come from the germline V gene. The chain's CDR3 is CASSPNSDGYTF. CDR3 bases: TGTGCCAGCAGCCCGAACAGCGATGGCTACACCTTC.

This rearrangement joins TRBV7-2 to TRBJ1-5, with D unclear. Trimming cost V 1 base and J 3 bases, with 10 bases left between them. Germline CDR1 and CDR2: SGHTA and FQGNSA. This CDR3 spans 15 amino acids. The CDR3 loop reads CASSLGMGYNQPQHF. The CDR3 region has the DNA TGTGCCAGCAGCTTAGGGATGGGATACAATCAGCCCCAGCATTTT.

The table lists this clone with a count of one. The chain combines TRBV21-1 with TRBJ1-3; the table's D call TRBD1 went unverified against the DNA. TRBV21-1 has pseudogene status. The CDR3 runs to 15 residues. The CDR3 here is CASSKAGQDGNTIYF. As DNA, the CDR3 is TGTGCCAGCAGCAAAGCGGGACAGGACGGAAACACCATATATTTT.

This clone showed up just once. The chain combines TRBV30 with TRBJ1-4; 9 bases fit TRBD1. Germline trimming cut 1 base from V and 8 bases from J; bases unmatched to any gene: 8. This CDR3 has 15 amino acids. The germline gives CDR1 GTSNPN, CDR2 SVGIG (reference sequence). For the CDR3, the DNA is TGTGCCTGGAGTGGTGGGGGACAGGGAGGAGAAAAACTGTTTTTT. Protein sequence: CAWSGGGQGGEKLFF.

The J gene is TRBJ1-3, the V gene TRBV18; 8 bases map to TRBD1. The germline V gene has CDR1 KGHSH and CDR2 LQKENI. The CDR3 is 15 residues long. Unmatched junction bases numbered 4, after V lost 4 bases and J lost 2 bases. CDR3 protein: CASSLGQGPGNTIYF. The CDR3, as DNA: TGTGCCAGCTCACTAGGACAGGGACCTGGAAACACCATATATTTT. Based on the CDR3 plus reference TRBV18 and TRBJ1-3, the full variable domain is NAGVMQNPRHLVRRRGQEARLRCSPMKGHSHVYWYRQLPEEGLKFMVYLQKENIIDESGMPKERFSAEFPKEGPSILRIQQVVRGDSAAYFCASSLGQGPGNTIYFGEGSWLTVV.

This CDR3 is CASSLLSTDTQYF. The CDR3 coding sequence is TGTGCCAGCAGCTTACTTAGTACAGATACGCAGTATTTT. The chain combines TRBV11-2 with TRBJ2-3; D gene unclear. The V gene lost 2 bases and the J gene lost 3 bases, with 6 bases spanning the gap. Germline lookup yields CDR1 SGHAT and CDR2 FQNNGV. This CDR3 is 13 amino acids long.

This clone came up once. This sequence joins TRBV6-4 and TRBJ2-2; no clear D. The V end lost 2 bases, the J end lost 2 bases, and 6 bases lay between the germline ends. The length of the CDR3 is 14 residues. Germline V gives CDR1 MRHNA, CDR2 SNTAGT. CDR3: CASSDVFNTGELFF. The CDR3 DNA follows: TGTGCCAGCAGTGACGTCTTCAACACCGGGGAGCTGTTTTTT.

This clone was recorded only once. This chain links TRBV5-5 with TRBJ1-3; D might be TRBD1 (5 bases). This CDR3 contains 13 residues. V lost 0 bases and J 10 bases, leaving 11 bases between the germline ends. In germline, CDR1 is SGHKS, CDR2 YYEKEE (reference sequence). The CDR3 DNA sequence: TGTGCCAGCAGCTTGGAACAGGAGTGGACCATATATTTT. Protein: CASSLEQEWTIYF.

The rearrangement joins TRBV28 to TRBJ1-1, with D possibly matching TRBD1 (6 bases). With 1 base removed from V and 1 base from J, the gap between germline ends came to 7 bases. This CDR3 has 14 residues. The germline CDR1 and CDR2 sequences are MDHEN and SYDVKM. The CDR3 reads CASSLSRGNTEAFF. The CDR3 nucleotides read TGTGCCAGCAGTTTATCCAGGGGGAACACTGAAGCTTTCTTT.